This T cell receptor (beta chain) derives from a study of T cells in Graves' hyperthyroidism and ophthalmopathy. Across the study: Peripheral blood was acquired at first diagnosis, ahead of any therapy whatsoever.

CDR3 length: 13 residues. Losses at the gene ends were 6 bases for V and 5 bases for J; bases not matched to a gene: 6. The V gene's germline CDR1 is SNHLY and CDR2 FYNNEI. Study-wide points: A model using 13 V-J features told ophthalmopathy apart from stable hyperthyroidism.

This clonotype was picked up many times. Antigen: not known. Authors of the study amplified TCR beta CDR3 regions from RNA transcripts. First-round RT-PCR of the TCR CDR3 relied on the HTBI primer set. Each CDR3 protein gets one entry after TCRdb re-called the multiplex PCR reads with MiXCR. The sample records under 250,000 distinct CDR3 sequences, about 24% being singletons. The sequencing input was blood. The source of this sequence is a woman aged 35 to 49 with Graves' ophthalmopathy. The chain employs TRBV2 and TRBJ1-2, with 7 bases that match TRBD1. Here the CDR3 reads CASRGDSLYGYTF. CDR3 nucleotides: TGTGCCAGCAGGGGGGACAGCCTATATGGCTACACCTTC.